This T cell receptor beta chain appears in the sequencing data of a study of T cell changes during pregnancy in multiple sclerosis. The germline V gene encodes CDR1 SGHRS and CDR2 YFSETQ. This CDR3 has 18 residues. Trimming at V came to 4 bases and at J to 5 bases, leaving 9 bases not matched to a gene. Assay: immunoSEQ multiplex PCR; the TCRdb copy retains only in-frame clones and omits some. This table holds about 110,000 clones, roughly nine tenths found once. Source: peripheral blood, taken in the third trimester of pregnancy. The clonotype originates from a female donor with multiple sclerosis, enrolled in a pregnancy study. The chain uses TRBV5-1 and TRBJ2-4, with 16 bases aligning to TRBD2. CDR3 residues: CASSRGTSGRGKENIQYF. The CDR3 DNA follows: TGCGCCAGCAGCCGCGGGACTAGCGGGAGGGGGAAGGAAAACATTCAGTACTTC.